This T cell receptor (beta chain) derives from a study of OX40 agonist ivuxolimab in advanced cancers. Turning to the study itself: The patients received agonistic anti-OX40 (CD134) antibody ivuxolimab.

As to this clone: Its target is unknown.

Trimming left V 4 bases short and J 1 base short, with 12 bases between. CDR3 length: 15 amino acids. Germline V gene sequence: CDR1 SGHDT, CDR2 YYEEEE. Excluded were patients having autoimmune disease history or systemic immunosuppression. Study outcomes and limitations: More expanded clones were seen, on average, in CD8+ T cells than in CD4+.

Profiled with immunoSEQ multiplex PCR; TCRdb holds only in-frame clones, not every one. The sample shows some 27,000 clones, less than 95% of them seen only once. This sample comprised CD4+ or CD8+ T cells sorted from blood, obtained in a trial of the OX40 agonist ivuxolimab. The sequence derives from an adult with an advanced solid tumor such as melanoma, head and neck, liver or kidney cancer. J is TRBJ1-5 and V is TRBV5-6; a possible D gene is TRBD1 (5 bases). CDR3 sequence reads: CASSQGGTSNQPQHF. Written as DNA, the CDR3 is TGTGCCAGCAGCCAAGGAGGGACGAGCAATCAGCCCCAGCATTTT. The full variable domain, rest sourced from reference TRBV5-6 and TRBJ1-5, is DAGVTQSPTHLIKTRGQQVTLRCSPKSGHDTVSWYQQALGQGPQFIFQYYEEEERQRGNFPDRFSGHQFPNYSSELNVNALLLGDSALYLCASSQGGTSNQPQHFGDGTRLSIL.